This TCR beta chain was documented in a study of response to subunit inactivated influenza vaccine. This clonotype was counted only a few times. The target antigen is unknown. Study-level points and caveats: Each seasonal influenza vaccination, the authors suggested, recruits few new T cells.

The CDR3 has 16 amino acids. V was clipped by 2 bases and J by 2 bases, with 13 bases between them. TCRdb recomputed calls from the RT-PCR reads with MiXCR, one row per CDR3 protein. This sample has approximately 520,000 distinct CDR3 sequences, with roughly 23% found just once. The chain joins TRBV12-3 or TRBV12-4 to TRBJ1-5; D unresolved. The receptor was isolated from a man aged 50 or older who received an inactivated influenza vaccine. The input for sequencing was CD4+ T cells sorted from PBMCs, taken about 5 days after vaccination. CDR3 residues: CASSLTEGWGNQPQHF. CDR3 nucleotide sequence: TGTGCCAGCAGTTTAACGGAGGGTTGGGGCAATCAGCCCCAGCATTTT.